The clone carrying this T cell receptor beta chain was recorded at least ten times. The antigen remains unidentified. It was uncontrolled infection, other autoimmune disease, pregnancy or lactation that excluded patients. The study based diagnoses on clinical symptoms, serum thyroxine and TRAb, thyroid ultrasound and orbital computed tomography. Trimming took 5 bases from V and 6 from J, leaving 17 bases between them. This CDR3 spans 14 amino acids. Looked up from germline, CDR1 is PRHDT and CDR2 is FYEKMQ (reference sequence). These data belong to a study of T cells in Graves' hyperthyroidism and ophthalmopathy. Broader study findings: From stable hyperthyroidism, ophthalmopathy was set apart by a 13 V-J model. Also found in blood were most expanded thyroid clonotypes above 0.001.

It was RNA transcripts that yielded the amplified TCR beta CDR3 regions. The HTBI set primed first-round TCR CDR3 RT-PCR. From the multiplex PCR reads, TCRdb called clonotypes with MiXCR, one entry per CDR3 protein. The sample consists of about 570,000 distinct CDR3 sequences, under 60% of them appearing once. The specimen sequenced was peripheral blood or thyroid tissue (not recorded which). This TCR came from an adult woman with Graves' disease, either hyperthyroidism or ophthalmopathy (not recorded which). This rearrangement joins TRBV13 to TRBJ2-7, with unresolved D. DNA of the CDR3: TGTGCCAGCAGCCCACTCCCTCACGCTCCCGAGCAGTACTTC. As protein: CASSPLPHAPEQYF.